Listed here are 32 T cell receptor beta chains from one sample, sequenced in a study of cytomegalovirus exposure and HLA in healthy donors (dated by TCRdb to about 2017). Receptors were amplified or captured by the immunoSEQ multiplex PCR assay. For the multiplex PCR, a mixture combining 60 forward primers for TCR Vbeta segments and 13 reverse primers for TCR Jbeta segments was used. Drawn from immuneACCESS, this table holds only the in-frame rearrangements with V and J called that TCRdb kept. Clones are partly lost; checked studies trace under half to an unresolved V gene and leave the rest unexplained. The sample profile shows 130,000 or so clones; approximately 8.8% of them were found once. The ten largest clones represent 4.5% to 6% of the sample. The sample taken for sequencing was PBMCs. Receptors were obtained from a man in his forties in good health and CMV-seronegative.

This clone was counted only a few times. The junction does not match germline at one end; this may be a read error. The chain has TRBV6-1 and TRBJ1-5, with no clear D. Per germline, CDR1 MNHNS and CDR2 SASEGT. CDR3 length: 11 amino acids. The DNA for the CDR3 is TGTGCCAGCAGGGAAGGTACAGCCCAGCATTTT. Protein: CASREGTAQHF.

This clone occurred a few times. The CDR3 DNA follows: TGTGCCAGTAGTATCGGGAGGAACACTGAAGCTTTCTTT. Its protein product is CASSIGRNTEAFF. This chain connects TRBV19 to TRBJ1-1; D gene uncertain. Germline CDR1 reads LNHDA; CDR2 reads SQIVND (reference sequence). V was trimmed by 3 bases and J by 1 base, leaving 6 bases between them. This CDR3 spans 13 amino acids.

The chain combines TRBV6-5 with TRBJ1-5; 7 nucleotides agree with TRBD1. V shed 4 bases, J shed 2 bases, and the junction held 5 bases outside the gene matches. Germline V gives CDR1 MNHEY, CDR2 SVGAGI. The CDR3 runs to 15 residues. The CDR3 reads CASSSGGYGNQPQHF. CDR3 nucleotides: TGTGCCAGCAGTTCAGGGGGTTATGGCAATCAGCCCCAGCATTTT.

V usage is TRBV9 and J usage is TRBJ2-2, with D uncertain. The CDR3 has 14 residues. CDR1 is SGDLS and CDR2 is YYNGEE in the germline V gene. V lost 0 bases and J 3 bases, leaving 6 bases between the germline ends. As DNA, the CDR3 is TGTGCCAGCAGCGTAGCTCGGGACACCGGGGAGCTGTTTTTT. It yields the protein CASSVARDTGELFF.

This clone was seen a few times. DNA of the CDR3: TGTGCCAGCAGTGAAGCGGGGAGCATCACGGCCTACGAGCAGTACTTC. This gives the protein CASSEAGSITAYEQYF. This chain connects TRBV6-1 to TRBJ2-7; D is possibly TRBD2 (5 bases). Germline CDR1 and CDR2: MNHNS and SASEGT. This CDR3 region has 16 residues. V lost 0 bases to trimming and J lost 2 bases, with 14 bases between them.

The chain is built from TRBV7-9 and TRBJ2-7, with D possibly matching TRBD1 (5 bases). The ends were cut back, 5 bases at V and 2 bases at J, with 7 bases in the middle. This CDR3 comprises 12 residues. Looked up from germline, CDR1 is SEHNR and CDR2 is FQNEAQ (reference sequence). The CDR3 DNA is TGTGCCAGCAGCACACAGGCCTACGAGCAGTACTTC. Translated, it gives CASSTQAYEQYF. The whole variable domain, filled in from reference TRBV7-9 and TRBJ2-7, reads DTGVSQNPRHKITKRGQNVTFRCDPISEHNRLYWYRQTLGQGPEFLTYFQNEAQLEKSRLLSDRFSAERPKGSFSTLEIQRTEQGDSAMYLCASSTQAYEQYFGPGTRLTVT.

This clone was detected only a few times. In the same sample, other DNA sequences code for this CDR3. This chain connects TRBV28 to TRBJ2-7, with TRBD2 as a possible D gene (5 bases). Germline CDR1 and CDR2: MDHEN and SYDVKM. V was shortened by 2 bases and J by 4 bases, with 6 bases between the two germline ends. This CDR3 comprises 12 residues. CDR3 amino acids: CASSLRGYEQYF. In DNA, the CDR3 is TGTGCCAGCAGTTTACGGGGTTACGAGCAGTACTTC. Full variable domain (outside the CDR3, taken from reference TRBV28 and TRBJ2-7): DVKVTQSSRYLVKRTGEKVFLECVQDMDHENMFWYRQDPGLGLRLIYFSYDVKMKEKGDIPEGYSVSREKKERFSLILESASTNQTSMYLCASSLRGYEQYFGPGTRLTVT.

The rearrangement links TRBV11-2 to TRBJ2-3, with 8 bases matching TRBD1. The germline V gene has CDR1 SGHAT and CDR2 FQNNGV. The ends lost 3 bases at V and 0 bases at J; junction bases unmatched: 5. This CDR3 has 16 residues. This CDR3 is CASSFRGRPSTDTQYF. The CDR3 nucleotides are TGTGCCAGCAGCTTCAGGGGGCGACCCAGCACAGATACGCAGTATTTT.

This chain joins TRBV29-1 and TRBJ1-5; tentative D call: TRBD1 (5 bases). The germline gives CDR1 SQVTM, CDR2 ANQGSEA. The CDR3 has 13 residues. V was clipped by 3 bases and J by 4 bases, with 10 bases between them. The chain's CDR3 is CSVDRVLNQPQHF. As DNA, the CDR3 is TGCAGCGTTGACAGGGTTCTGAATCAGCCCCAGCATTTT.

The chain joins TRBV2 to TRBJ2-7, with TRBD1 as a possible D gene (5 bases). The ends were cut back, 7 bases at V and 2 bases at J, with 15 bases in the middle. This CDR3 is 14 amino acids long. CDR1 and CDR2 (germline): SNHLY, FYNNEI. This CDR3 reads CASTFLKTAYEQYF. In nucleotides, the CDR3 is TGTGCCAGCACCTTTCTTAAGACAGCCTACGAGCAGTACTTC.

Comment on this clone: Germline and junction disagree at one end, which may indicate a read error. The chain couples TRBV10-3 to TRBJ2-7; no firm D call. The CDR3 contains 15 residues. CDR1 and CDR2 from the germline V gene are ENHRY and SYGVKD. The CDR3: CASSESAGSSYEQYF. The CDR3 coding sequence is TGTGCCAGCAGTGAATCGGCAGGCAGCTCCTACGAGCAGTACTTC.

This clone was detected a few times. The J gene is TRBJ1-6, the V gene TRBV27; D is ambiguous. V was trimmed by 6 bases and J by 0 bases, leaving 9 bases between them. The CDR3 totals 15 residues. Germline CDR1 and CDR2: MNHEY and SMNVEV (reference sequence). The CDR3 region is CASRTASSYNSPLHF. CDR3 DNA: TGTGCCAGCAGGACTGCAAGCTCCTATAATTCACCCCTCCACTTT.

This chain uses TRBV30 with TRBJ2-7; TRBD1 agrees at 9 bases. The CDR3 extends over 14 amino acids. The germline CDR1 and CDR2 sequences are GTSNPN and SVGIG (reference sequence). With V trimmed by 4 bases and J by 5 bases, 9 bases remained unmatched. CDR3 nucleotide sequence: TGTGCCTGGACCTTCGGGGACAGGGACCACGAGCAGTACTTC. Encoded protein: CAWTFGDRDHEQYF.

This clone was found a few times. V usage is TRBV20-1 and J usage is TRBJ1-1; 7 nucleotides line up with TRBD1. CDR1 is DFQATT and CDR2 is SNEGSKA in the germline V gene (reference sequence). V trimming: 5 bases; J trimming: 10 bases; junction bases outside the gene matches: 7. The CDR3 has 11 amino acids. The CDR3 reads CSARDSPGAFF. The CDR3 DNA sequence: TGCAGTGCTCGGGACAGTCCTGGAGCTTTCTTT.

This clone occurred many times. The chain recombines TRBV6-6 with TRBJ1-4; 7 bases are a match to TRBD1. The CDR3 covers 14 residues. After removal of 5 bases from V and 3 bases from J, the junction contained 3 bases not matched to a gene. The germline V gene has CDR1 MNHNY and CDR2 SVGAGI (reference sequence). The CDR3 is CASSRQGSNEKLFF. CDR3 sequence (DNA): TGTGCCAGCAGTCGACAGGGTTCTAATGAAAAACTGTTTTTT.

This clone was seen more than once but under ten times. V is TRBV6-5 and J is TRBJ2-1, with 7 bases that match TRBD1. The CDR3 length is 14 residues. Trimming removed 0 bases from V and 8 bases from J; junction bases left unmatched: 4. Germline-derived CDR1 and CDR2 are MNHEY and SVGAGI. The CDR3 here is CASSYSYRGYEQFF. The CDR3 nucleotides are TGTGCCAGCAGTTACTCGTACAGGGGATATGAGCAGTTCTTC.

The chain joins TRBV27 to TRBJ1-2, with 10 bases matching TRBD1. V trimming: 6 bases; J trimming: 8 bases; junction bases outside the gene matches: 6. Germline CDR1 and CDR2: MNHEY and SMNVEV (reference sequence). The CDR3 runs to 13 residues. CDR3 protein: CASSYGTGEGYTF. The DNA of the CDR3 is TGTGCCAGCAGCTATGGGACAGGGGAAGGCTACACCTTC.

A few counts support this clone. The rearrangement joins TRBV27 to TRBJ2-7; 7 nucleotides line up with TRBD1. J was trimmed by 0 bases and V by 3 bases; bases with no gene match: 2. The CDR3 is 14 residues long. CDR1 and CDR2 (germline): MNHEY, SMNVEV (reference sequence). The CDR3 nucleotides are TGTGCCAGCAGTTTCCGGGACAGCTCCTACGAGCAGTACTTC. Protein sequence: CASSFRDSSYEQYF.

This chain links TRBV4-2 with TRBJ1-2, with unresolved D. Germline CDR1 is LGHNA and CDR2 is YNFKEQ. The CDR3 contains 14 residues. Trimming shortened V by 0 bases and J by 4 bases, and 9 bases separated the two germline ends. The CDR3: CASSQEQTPYGYTF. CDR3 coding DNA: TGTGCCAGCAGCCAAGAACAAACACCCTATGGCTACACCTTC.

There are a few counts of this clone. The chain uses TRBV2 and TRBJ2-2, with 8 positions matching TRBD1. This CDR3 spans 14 amino acids. V lost 6 bases and J lost 7; bases outside the gene matches: 7. Germline CDR1 is SNHLY and CDR2 is FYNNEI. CDR3 loop: CASSQDRGSGELFF. The CDR3 bases are TGTGCCAGCAGCCAAGACAGGGGTAGCGGGGAGCTGTTTTTT. The entire variable domain, with the rest obtained from reference TRBV2 and TRBJ2-2, is as follows: EPEVTQTPSHQVTQMGQEVILRCVPISNHLYFYWYRQILGQKVEFLVSFYNNEISEKSEIFDDQFSVERPDGSNFTLKIRSTKLEDSAMYFCASSQDRGSGELFFGEGSRLTVL.

This clone was detected a few times. The J gene is TRBJ2-5, the V gene TRBV7-8; TRBD2 agrees at 7 bases. Germline V gene lookup returns CDR1 SGHVS and CDR2 FQNEAQ. The CDR3 consists of 13 residues. V was pared by 3 bases and J by 5 bases, with 3 bases of the junction left unmatched. The CDR3 reads CASSLGGVETQYF. CDR3 DNA sequence: TGTGCCAGCAGCTTGGGGGGGGTTGAGACCCAGTACTTC.

This clone appeared a few times. The CDR3 DNA reads TGCGCCAGCAGTGAGAACCGGGGGGTCGGGGAGCTGTTTTTT. This gives the protein CASSENRGVGELFF. The V gene is TRBV10-1, the J gene TRBJ2-2; 7 nucleotides agree with TRBD2. Losses at the gene ends were 2 bases for V and 7 bases for J; bases not matched to a gene: 4. Germline CDR1 WNHNN, CDR2 SYGVQD (reference sequence). The CDR3 sequence is 14 residues long.

This clone is deemed large. At the DNA level, this CDR3 is encoded by other sequences in the same sample as well. The chain uses TRBV2 and TRBJ1-6; 9 bases line up with TRBD1. The CDR3 spans 16 residues. CDR1 is SNHLY and CDR2 is FYNNEI in the germline V gene. The V gene end was trimmed by 6 bases and the J gene end by 4 bases; junction bases not matched to a gene: 7. The CDR3 reads CASRYRDREYNSPLHF. The CDR3 DNA is TGTGCCAGCAGGTACCGGGACAGGGAATATAATTCACCCCTCCACTTT.

V gene TRBV5-6 combines with J gene TRBJ2-7; a weak D match, TRBD1 (5 bases). Germline V CDR1 and CDR2: SGHDT, YYEEEE. The CDR3 is made up of 15 amino acids. Deletions cut 2 bases from V and 3 bases from J, with 15 bases between. The DNA of the CDR3 is TGTGCCAGCAGCTTTCTACAGGAAAGACACTACGAGCAGTACTTC. Translation: CASSFLQERHYEQYF.

The chain recombines TRBV11-2 with TRBJ1-1, with TRBD1 as a possible D gene (5 bases). V lost 5 bases to trimming and J lost 4 bases, with 5 bases between them. Germline CDR1 is SGHAT and CDR2 is FQNNGV. This CDR3 has 11 residues. In DNA, the CDR3 is TGTGCCAGCAGCCAGGGCACTGAAGCTTTCTTT. It encodes CASSQGTEAFF.

There are a few counts of this clone. The chain recombines TRBV9 with TRBJ1-5; D unclear. Germline CDR1 is SGDLS and CDR2 is YYNGEE. Between the trimmed V and J ends, which lost 1 base and 7 bases, there was a span of 12 bases. The CDR3 extends over 14 amino acids. CDR3 amino acids: CASSVFAEGQPQHF. CDR3 coding DNA: TGTGCCAGCAGCGTATTTGCAGAGGGACAGCCCCAGCATTTT.

This rearrangement joins TRBV7-3 to TRBJ2-3, with TRBD2 matching over 9 bases. Germline V gene lookup returns CDR1 SGHTA and CDR2 FQGTGA. The CDR3 sequence is 15 residues long. The V and J ends lost 2 bases and 5 bases, in that order; junction bases with no gene match: 5. For the CDR3, the DNA is TGTGCCAGCAGCTTAGGCGGGGGGGCCCGAGATACGCAGTATTTT. Its protein product is CASSLGGGARDTQYF.

Concerning this clone itself: The sample holds other DNA sequences that translate to the same CDR3. The chain uses TRBV7-9 and TRBJ1-2; 7 bases map to TRBD1. Germline trimming cut 5 bases from V and 3 bases from J; bases unmatched to any gene: 9. CDR3 length equals 15 residues. CDR1 is SEHNR, CDR2 FQNEAQ, per germline (reference sequence). Here the CDR3 DNA reads TGTGCCAGCAGCCTAAACCCGGGACAGTACTATGGCTACACCTTC. Its protein is CASSLNPGQYYGYTF.

The chain uses TRBV21-1 and TRBJ2-7; TRBD2 was called by the table and not checked on the DNA. TRBV21-1 is recorded as a pseudogene. The CDR3 is made up of 13 amino acids. This chain's CDR3 is CASSKLAGDEQYF. CDR3 DNA: TGTGCCAGCAGCAAACTAGCGGGGGATGAGCAGTACTTC.

This clone was seen more than once but under ten times. V is TRBV2 and J is TRBJ1-5; weak D call: TRBD1 (5 bases). The ends were cut back, 3 bases at V and 4 bases at J, with 10 bases in the middle. Germline V gene lookup returns CDR1 SNHLY and CDR2 FYNNEI. This CDR3 comprises 14 residues. Here the CDR3 DNA reads TGTGCCAGCAGTGAGACAGATAGAAATCAGCCCCAGCATTTT. It yields the protein CASSETDRNQPQHF. Based on the CDR3 plus reference TRBV2 and TRBJ1-5, the full variable domain is EPEVTQTPSHQVTQMGQEVILRCVPISNHLYFYWYRQILGQKVEFLVSFYNNEISEKSEIFDDQFSVERPDGSNFTLKIRSTKLEDSAMYFCASSETDRNQPQHFGDGTRLSIL.

This clone turned up a few times. V usage is TRBV7-2 and J usage is TRBJ2-7; no reliable D call. The length of the CDR3 is 11 residues. The germline CDR1 and CDR2 sequences are SGHTA and FQGNSA. Trimming stripped 6 bases from V and 7 bases from J, with 10 bases between. CDR3 residues: CASRSSGEQYF. In DNA, the CDR3 is TGTGCCAGCAGATCTAGTGGGGAGCAGTACTTC.

Only a few counts were recorded for this clone. The chain carries TRBV19 and TRBJ2-1, with D perhaps TRBD2 (6 bases). The CDR3 contains 17 residues. V lost 2 bases and J lost 3, with 17 bases in between. The V gene's germline CDR1 is LNHDA and CDR2 SQIVND (reference sequence). The CDR3 spells CASSIQQVSGFYNEQFF. In nucleotides, the CDR3 is TGTGCCAGTAGTATACAGCAGGTTAGCGGTTTCTACAATGAGCAGTTCTTC.